This TCR beta chain was found in a study of T-cell reconstitution after alpha-beta-depleted transplantation in children. As for this clonotype: The antigen remains undetermined.

Study-wide findings and caveats: Counts and diversity of T cells one year after transplant came mostly from newly produced T cells. The origin of high day-60 TCRbeta diversity in some patients lay in surviving recipient T cells and thymic progenitors.

Preparation of the TCRbeta library used unique molecular identifiers. TCRdb re-analysed the PCR reads in MiXCR, keeping a single row per CDR3 protein. The repertoire holds 200,000 to 250,000 distinct CDR3 sequences, with 5.5% to 7% as singletons. This specimen consisted of PBMCs, obtained before TCRalphabeta/CD19-depleted stem cell transplant. This receptor was identified in a boy aged 2 to 10 with acute lymphoblastic leukemia, due to receive a stem cell transplant.

The CDR3 DNA reads as TGTGCCAGCAGCCTGAGGACTAGCGGGGGGGTTGACTCCTACGAGCAGTACTTC. This translates into CASSLRTSGGVDSYEQYF. V gene TRBV11-2 combines with J gene TRBJ2-7, with 15 positions matching TRBD2. The CDR3 spans 18 residues. In germline, CDR1 is SGHAT, CDR2 FQNNGV. Trimming cost V 5 bases and J 0 bases; bases outside gene matches: 8.